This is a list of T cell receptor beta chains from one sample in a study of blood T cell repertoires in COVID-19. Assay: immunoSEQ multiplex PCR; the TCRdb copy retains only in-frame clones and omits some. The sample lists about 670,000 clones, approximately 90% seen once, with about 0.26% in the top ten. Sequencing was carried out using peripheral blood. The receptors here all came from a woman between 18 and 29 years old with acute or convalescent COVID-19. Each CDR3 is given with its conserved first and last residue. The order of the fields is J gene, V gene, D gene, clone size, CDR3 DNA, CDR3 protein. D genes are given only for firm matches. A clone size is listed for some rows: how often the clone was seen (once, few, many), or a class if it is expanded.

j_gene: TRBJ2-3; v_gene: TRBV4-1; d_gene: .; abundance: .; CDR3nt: TGCGCCAGCAGCCAAGACGTTGGAACCGGGGGCACAGATACGCAGTATTTT; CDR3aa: CASSQDVGTGGTDTQYF
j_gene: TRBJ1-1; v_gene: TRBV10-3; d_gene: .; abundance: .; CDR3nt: TGTGCCATCAGTGAGTCGGAGGGTTCGAACACTGAAGCTTTCTTT; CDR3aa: CAISESEGSNTEAFF
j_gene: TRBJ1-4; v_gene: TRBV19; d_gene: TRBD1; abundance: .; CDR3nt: TGTGCCAGTAGTATTCTACGACAGGGGCTGAATGAAAAACTGTTTTTT; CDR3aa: CASSILRQGLNEKLFF
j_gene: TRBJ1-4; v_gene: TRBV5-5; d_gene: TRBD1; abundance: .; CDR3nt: TGTGCCAGCAGCCGGGACAGGGCGGGGAGCAATGAAAAACTGTTTTTT; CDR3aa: CASSRDRAGSNEKLFF
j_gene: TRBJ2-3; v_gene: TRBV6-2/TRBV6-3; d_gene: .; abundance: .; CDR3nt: TGTGCCAGCAGTTACTCTGGGCAGGGTGTAGGTACGCAGTATTTT; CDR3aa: CASSYSGQGVGTQYF
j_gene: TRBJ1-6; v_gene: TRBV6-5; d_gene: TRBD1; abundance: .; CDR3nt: TGTGCCAGCAGTTCCTGGACAGGGTCCAGTTCACCCCTCCACTTT; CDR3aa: CASSSWTGSSSPLHF
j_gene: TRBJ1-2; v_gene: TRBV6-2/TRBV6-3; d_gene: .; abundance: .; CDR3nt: TGTGCCAGCAGTTACGGCGGGTATGGCTACACCTTC; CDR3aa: CASSYGGYGYTF
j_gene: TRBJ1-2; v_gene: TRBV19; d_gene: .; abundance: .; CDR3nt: TGTGCCAGTAGTATAGGAAGCGGGGGGCGCCTTAACTATGGCTACACCTTC; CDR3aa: CASSIGSGGRLNYGYTF
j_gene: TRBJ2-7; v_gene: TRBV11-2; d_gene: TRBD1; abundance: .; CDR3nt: TGTGCCAGCAGCTTAGGACAGGGGAACCACGAGCAGTACTTC; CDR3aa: CASSLGQGNHEQYF
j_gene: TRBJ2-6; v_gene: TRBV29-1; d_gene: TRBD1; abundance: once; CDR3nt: TGCAGCGTTGCGGGGACAGGGGGCGCGGCTGGGGCCAACGTCCTGACTTTC; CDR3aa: CSVAGTGGAAGANVLTF
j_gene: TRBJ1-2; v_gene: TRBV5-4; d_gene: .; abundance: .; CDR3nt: TGTGCCAGCAGCCCACAGGCTAACTATGGCTACACCTTC; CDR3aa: CASSPQANYGYTF
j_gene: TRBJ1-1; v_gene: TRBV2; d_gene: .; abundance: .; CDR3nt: TGTGCCAGCAGTGAACCAGTCACTGAAGCTTTCTTT; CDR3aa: CASSEPVTEAFF